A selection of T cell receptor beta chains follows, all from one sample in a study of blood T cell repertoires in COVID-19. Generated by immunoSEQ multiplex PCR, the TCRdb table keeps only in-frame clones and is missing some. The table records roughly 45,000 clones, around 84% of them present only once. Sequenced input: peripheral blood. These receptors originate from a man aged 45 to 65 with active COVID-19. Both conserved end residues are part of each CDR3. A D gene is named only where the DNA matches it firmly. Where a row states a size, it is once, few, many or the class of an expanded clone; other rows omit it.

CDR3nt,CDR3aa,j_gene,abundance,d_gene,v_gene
TGTGCCAGCAGTTTAATAATTGGGGGCAGCCTTCCTTCACCCCTCCACTTT,CASSLIIGGSLPSPLHF,TRBJ1-6,.,.,TRBV27
TGTGCCAGCAGCGCAACAGGGACATCGGCCGAGCAGTACTTC,CASSATGTSAEQYF,TRBJ2-7,.,.,TRBV9
TGTGCCAGCTCACCGGGACAGTACAATGAGCAGTTCTTC,CASSPGQYNEQFF,TRBJ2-1,.,TRBD1,TRBV18
TGTGCCAGTAGTCCTCGACAGGGATCGGTCTCCACTGAAGCTTTCTTT,CASSPRQGSVSTEAFF,TRBJ1-1,.,TRBD1,TRBV19
TGTGCCAGCTGGGAGGAGGGGCGCTTGGTAGGCTACACCTTC,CASWEEGRLVGYTF,TRBJ1-2,few,.,TRBV2
TGTGCCAGCAGTGAAGCCCAGGGAACAGATACGCAGTATTTT,CASSEAQGTDTQYF,TRBJ2-3,.,.,TRBV6-1
TGTGCCAGCAGCGGGACAGGGGGCGCAGAAGCTTTCTTT,CASSGTGGAEAFF,TRBJ1-1,.,TRBD1,TRBV5-5
TGTGCCAGCAGTTATACCGGGGAGCTGTTTTTT,CASSYTGELFF,TRBJ2-2,.,.,TRBV2
TGTGCCAGCAGTTGGAGGGACTCCTACAATGAGCAGTTCTTC,CASSWRDSYNEQFF,TRBJ2-1,.,.,TRBV27
TGTGCCAGCAGTTACCCCCCAGCGGGGGTCACAGATACGCAGTATTTT,CASSYPPAGVTDTQYF,TRBJ2-3,.,TRBD2,TRBV6-6
TGTGCCAGCAGGCCGACAGGCCCCTACGAGCAGTACTTC,CASRPTGPYEQYF,TRBJ2-7,.,.,TRBV14
TGTGCCAGTAGTATCTACAGGGCGAACACCGGGGAGCTGTTTTTT,CASSIYRANTGELFF,TRBJ2-2,.,.,TRBV19
TGTGCCAGCAGTAGTCCTAGCGGGGGGCTTCAAGAGACCCAGTACTTC,CASSSPSGGLQETQYF,TRBJ2-5,.,TRBD2,TRBV28
TGTGCCAGCAGTTTAGGGGCCACCTACGAGCAGTACTTC,CASSLGATYEQYF,TRBJ2-7,.,.,TRBV27
TGTGCCAGCACCCTGGACAGGGTGCCTGGGGGCTACACCTTC,CASTLDRVPGGYTF,TRBJ1-2,.,TRBD1,TRBV6-5
TGTGCCAGTAGCGCAGGCCCATCTAACTATGGCTACACCTTC,CASSAGPSNYGYTF,TRBJ1-2,.,.,TRBV19
TGTGCCAGCAGTTATACAGGGTCCTACGAGCAGTACTTC,CASSYTGSYEQYF,TRBJ2-7,.,.,TRBV7-2
TGCGCCAGCAGCTACGACCCGGGACTAGCGACCTACGAGCAGTACTTC,CASSYDPGLATYEQYF,TRBJ2-7,.,TRBD2,TRBV5-1
TGTGCCAGCAGCGCGGGACTACCCTCCTACAATGAGCAGTTCTTC,CASSAGLPSYNEQFF,TRBJ2-1,.,TRBD2,TRBV9
TGTGCCAGTAGTATCGGGCCGGGGGGGAATCAGCCCCAGCATTTT,CASSIGPGGNQPQHF,TRBJ1-5,.,.,TRBV19
TGTGCCATCAGGGGCCGATCTGAGCAGTTCTTC,CAIRGRSEQFF,TRBJ2-1,few,.,TRBV10-3
TGTGCCAGCAGCTTTTACTATAGCTACGAGCAGTACTTC,CASSFYYSYEQYF,TRBJ2-7,few,.,TRBV5-4
TGTGCCAGCAGCTCTTACAGGGGGGCTGAAAAACTGTTTTTT,CASSSYRGAEKLFF,TRBJ1-4,.,TRBD1,TRBV7-9
TGCGCCAGCAGCACCGGACAGGGACAAGAGACCCAGTACTTC,CASSTGQGQETQYF,TRBJ2-5,.,TRBD1,TRBV5-1
TGTGCCAGCAGCTCGGACTCCCGGGGCACTGAAGCTTTCTTT,CASSSDSRGTEAFF,TRBJ1-1,.,.,TRBV7-8
TGTGCCAGCTTTTTCAGGGTCGGATTGAACACTGAAGCTTTCTTT,CASFFRVGLNTEAFF,TRBJ1-1,once,.,TRBV2
TGTGCTAGCGCCCGGGGGGGCGTTAGGGAAGAGCAGTACTTC,CASARGGVREEQYF,TRBJ2-7,.,TRBD2,TRBV12-5
TGTGCCAGCAGTTACCGGCAGGTGGCGGGGGGGTCCGAGCAGTACTTC,CASSYRQVAGGSEQYF,TRBJ2-7,.,TRBD2,TRBV6-5
TGCGCCAGCAGCCCGAACCGGGACACCGAGGGTACGCAGTATTTT,CASSPNRDTEGTQYF,TRBJ2-3,.,.,TRBV5-1
TGTGCCAGCAGCTTAGGACAATACAATGAGCAGTTCTTC,CASSLGQYNEQFF,TRBJ2-1,.,.,TRBV11-2
TGTGCCAGCGGGGACAGCAATGAGCAGTTCTTC,CASGDSNEQFF,TRBJ2-1,.,TRBD1,TRBV18
TGTGCCAGCAGCCCTGTAGCGGGGGGCGTGACCGGGGAGCTGTTTTTT,CASSPVAGGVTGELFF,TRBJ2-2,.,TRBD2,TRBV4-2
TGTGCCAGCAGCAGAGTTAACAATGAGCAGTTCTTC,CASSRVNNEQFF,TRBJ2-1,.,.,TRBV9
TGTGCCATCAGTGCACACTCTGGGGCCAACGTCCTGACTTTC,CAISAHSGANVLTF,TRBJ2-6,.,.,TRBV10-3
TGTGCCAGCAGCCATACAGGGGCCTCTGGAAACACCATATATTTT,CASSHTGASGNTIYF,TRBJ1-3,.,TRBD1,TRBV7-2
TGTGCCAGCAGCTTGGTAAACACGGGGGGGCTGACCGGGGAGCTGTTTTTT,CASSLVNTGGLTGELFF,TRBJ2-2,.,TRBD2,TRBV5-4
TGTGCCAGCAGCCAGTCGTGGGGCACCTACAATGAGCAGTTCTTC,CASSQSWGTYNEQFF,TRBJ2-1,once,.,TRBV6-1
TGTGCCACCAGCAAAACCGGGACAGGTGACACTGAAGCTTTCTTT,CATSKTGTGDTEAFF,TRBJ1-1,.,TRBD1,TRBV15
TGTGCCAGCAGCGCGACAGGTCCCAGGGCCAACGTCCTGACTTTC,CASSATGPRANVLTF,TRBJ2-6,.,.,TRBV5-4
TGTGCCAGCAGTCAAGATAATTGGCATGGCTATGGCTACACCTTC,CASSQDNWHGYGYTF,TRBJ1-2,.,.,TRBV14
TGTGCCAGTAGGCCTGGGCGGGGTGGCACAGATACGCAGTATTTT,CASRPGRGGTDTQYF,TRBJ2-3,.,.,TRBV19
TGTGCCAGCAGTTACGGGACATCTGAAAAACTGTTTTTT,CASSYGTSEKLFF,TRBJ1-4,.,.,TRBV6-5
TGTGCCAGCAGCTTGGAGGCGGCGGGTCGGAATGGAAACACCATATATTTT,CASSLEAAGRNGNTIYF,TRBJ1-3,once,.,TRBV5-5
TGTGCCAGCAGCCTATCGGGGGTTACCTACGAGCAGTACTTC,CASSLSGVTYEQYF,TRBJ2-7,.,.,TRBV5-6